The subject of this entry is one T cell receptor beta chain. This sample was included in a study of blood T cell repertoires in COVID-19. Study-wide context: The origin of the acute and convalescent COVID-19 samples was the United States, Italy and Spain. PBMCs, B-cell-depleted T cells, or T cells were the source of the cDNA or gDNA that made up the material.

Per the original data handling: Reference gene primer amplification gave nucleated cell count estimates. Clones were sequenced by immunoSEQ multiplex PCR, and TCRdb holds only the in-frame ones, with some missing. Clone size and the V and J calls come from that table; the DNA yielded D and trimming. The table records 100,000 to 130,000 clones, 84% of them present only once. The sample was peripheral blood. The source of this sequence is a human donor in a cohort sampled during active COVID-19.

The CDR3 bases are TGTGCCAGCTCACCACGCGGCGGGCGCAACACCGGGGAGCTGTTTTTT. Protein product: CASSPRGGRNTGELFF. The rearrangement joins TRBV18 to TRBJ2-2; maybe TRBD2 (5 bases). V was shortened by 1 base and J by 2 bases, with 11 bases between the two germline ends. The germline V gene has CDR1 KGHSH and CDR2 LQKENI. The CDR3 totals 16 residues.